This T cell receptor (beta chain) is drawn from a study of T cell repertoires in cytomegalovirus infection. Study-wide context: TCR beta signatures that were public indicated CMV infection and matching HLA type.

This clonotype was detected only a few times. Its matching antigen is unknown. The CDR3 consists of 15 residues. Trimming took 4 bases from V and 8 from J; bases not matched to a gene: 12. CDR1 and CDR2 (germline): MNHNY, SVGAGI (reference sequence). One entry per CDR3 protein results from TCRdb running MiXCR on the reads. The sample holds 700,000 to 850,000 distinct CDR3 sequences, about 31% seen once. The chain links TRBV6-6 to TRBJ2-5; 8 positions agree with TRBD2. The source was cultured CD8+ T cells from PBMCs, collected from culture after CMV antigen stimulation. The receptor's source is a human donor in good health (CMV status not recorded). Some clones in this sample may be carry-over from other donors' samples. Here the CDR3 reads CASSLNLGGGETQYF. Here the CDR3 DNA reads TGTGCCAGCAGTTTAAATCTCGGGGGGGGAGAAACCCAGTACTTC.